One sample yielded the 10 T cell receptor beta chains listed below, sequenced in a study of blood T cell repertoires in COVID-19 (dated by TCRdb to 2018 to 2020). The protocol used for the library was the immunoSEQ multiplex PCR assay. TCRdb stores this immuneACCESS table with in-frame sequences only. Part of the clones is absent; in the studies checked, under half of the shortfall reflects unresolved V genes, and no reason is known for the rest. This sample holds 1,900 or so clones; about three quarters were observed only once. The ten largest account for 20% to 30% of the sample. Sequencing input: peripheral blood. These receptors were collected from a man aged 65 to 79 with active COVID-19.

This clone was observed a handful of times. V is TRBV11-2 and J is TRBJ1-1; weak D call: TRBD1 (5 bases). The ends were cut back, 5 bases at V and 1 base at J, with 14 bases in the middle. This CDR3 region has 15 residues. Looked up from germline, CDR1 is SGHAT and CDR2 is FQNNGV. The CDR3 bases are TGTGCCAGCAGCCGCCCGGACACGTCGAACACTGAAGCTTTCTTT. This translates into CASSRPDTSNTEAFF. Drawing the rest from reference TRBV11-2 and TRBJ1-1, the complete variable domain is EAGVAQSPRYKIIEKRQSVAFWCNPISGHATLYWYQQILGQGPKLLIQFQNNGVVDDSQLPKDRFSAERLKGVDSTLKIQPAKLEDSAVYLCASSRPDTSNTEAFFGQGTRLTVV.

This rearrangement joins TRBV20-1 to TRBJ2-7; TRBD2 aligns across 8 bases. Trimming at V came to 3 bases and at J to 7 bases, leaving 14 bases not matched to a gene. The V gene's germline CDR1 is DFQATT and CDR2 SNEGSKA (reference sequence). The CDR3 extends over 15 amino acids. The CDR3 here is CSASRSGTPDGEQYF. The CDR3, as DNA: TGCAGTGCTAGTCGTAGCGGGACTCCCGATGGGGAGCAGTACTTC.

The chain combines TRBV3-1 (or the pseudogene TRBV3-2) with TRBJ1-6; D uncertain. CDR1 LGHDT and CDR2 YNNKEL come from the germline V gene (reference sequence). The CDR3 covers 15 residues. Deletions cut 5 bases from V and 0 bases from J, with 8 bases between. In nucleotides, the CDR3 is TGTGCCAGCAGCTCGCGGGACTCCTATAATTCACCCCTCCACTTT. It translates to CASSSRDSYNSPLHF.

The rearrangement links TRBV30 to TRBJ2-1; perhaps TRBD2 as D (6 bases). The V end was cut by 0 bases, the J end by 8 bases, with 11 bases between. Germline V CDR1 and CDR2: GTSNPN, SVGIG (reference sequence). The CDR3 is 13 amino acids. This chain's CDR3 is CAWSVLREYEQFF. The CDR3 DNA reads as TGTGCCTGGAGTGTACTCCGGGAGTATGAGCAGTTCTTC.

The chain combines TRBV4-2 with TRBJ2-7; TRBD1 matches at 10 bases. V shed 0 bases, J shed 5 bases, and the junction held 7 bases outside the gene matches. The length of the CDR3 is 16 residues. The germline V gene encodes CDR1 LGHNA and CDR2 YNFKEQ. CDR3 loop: CASSQEGTGARHEQYF. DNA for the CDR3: TGTGCCAGCAGCCAAGAGGGGACAGGGGCTCGCCACGAGCAGTACTTC.

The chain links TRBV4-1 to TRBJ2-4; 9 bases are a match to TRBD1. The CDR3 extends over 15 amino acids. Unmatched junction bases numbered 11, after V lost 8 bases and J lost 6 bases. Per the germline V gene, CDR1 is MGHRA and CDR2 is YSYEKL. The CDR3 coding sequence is TGCGCCAGCGACCGCGGGACAGGGTTTGGAAACATTCAGTACTTC. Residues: CASDRGTGFGNIQYF.

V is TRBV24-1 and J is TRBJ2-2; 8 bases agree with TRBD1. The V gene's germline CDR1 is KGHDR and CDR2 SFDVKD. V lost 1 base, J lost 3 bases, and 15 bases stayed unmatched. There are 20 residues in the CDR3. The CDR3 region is CATSDFEARDRIPYTGELFF. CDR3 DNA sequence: TGTGCCACCAGTGATTTTGAGGCTCGGGACAGGATACCCTACACCGGGGAGCTGTTTTTT.

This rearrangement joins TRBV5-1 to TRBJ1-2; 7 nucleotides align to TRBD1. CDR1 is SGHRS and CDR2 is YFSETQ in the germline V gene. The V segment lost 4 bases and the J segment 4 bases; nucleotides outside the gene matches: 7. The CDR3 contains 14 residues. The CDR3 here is CASSPGQDFYGYTF. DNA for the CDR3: TGCGCCAGCAGCCCTGGACAGGATTTCTATGGCTACACCTTC. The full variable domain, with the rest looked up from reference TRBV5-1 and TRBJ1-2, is KAGVTQTPRYLIKTRGQQVTLSCSPISGHRSVSWYQQTPGQGLQFLFEYFSETQRNKGNFPGRFSGRQFSNSRSEMNVSTLELGDSALYLCASSPGQDFYGYTFGSGTRLTVV.

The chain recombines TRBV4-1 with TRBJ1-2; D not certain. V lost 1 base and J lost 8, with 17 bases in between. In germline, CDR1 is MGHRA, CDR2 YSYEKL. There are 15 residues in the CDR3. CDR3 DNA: TGCGCCAGCAGCCAAGTTCTGGGCTTCGGAGGGGGCTACACCTTC. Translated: CASSQVLGFGGGYTF.

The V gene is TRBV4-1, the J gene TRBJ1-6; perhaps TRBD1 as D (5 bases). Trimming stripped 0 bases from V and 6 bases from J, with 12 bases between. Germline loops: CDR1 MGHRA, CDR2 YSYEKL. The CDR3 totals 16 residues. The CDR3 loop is CASSQDPDTFNSPLHF. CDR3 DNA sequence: TGCGCCAGCAGCCAAGATCCGGACACCTTTAATTCACCCCTCCACTTT.